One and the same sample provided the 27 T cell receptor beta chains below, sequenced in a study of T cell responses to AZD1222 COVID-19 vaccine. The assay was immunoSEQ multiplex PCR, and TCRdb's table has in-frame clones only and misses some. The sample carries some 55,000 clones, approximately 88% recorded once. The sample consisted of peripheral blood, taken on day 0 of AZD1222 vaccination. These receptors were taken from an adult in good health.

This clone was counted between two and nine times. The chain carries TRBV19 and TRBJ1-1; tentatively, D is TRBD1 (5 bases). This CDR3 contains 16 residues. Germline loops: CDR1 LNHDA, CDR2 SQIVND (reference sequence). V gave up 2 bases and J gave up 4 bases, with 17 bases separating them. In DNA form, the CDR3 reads TGTGCCAGTAGTATATTGGTGGGGCGCGGAAGCACTGAAGCTTTCTTT. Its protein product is CASSILVGRGSTEAFF.

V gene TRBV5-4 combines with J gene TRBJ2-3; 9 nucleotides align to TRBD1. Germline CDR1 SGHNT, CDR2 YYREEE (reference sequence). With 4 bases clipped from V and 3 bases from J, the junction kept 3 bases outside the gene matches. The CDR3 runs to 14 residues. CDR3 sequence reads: CASSPGQGTDTQYF. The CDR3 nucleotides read TGTGCCAGCAGCCCCGGACAGGGGACAGATACGCAGTATTTT.

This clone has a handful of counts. In DNA form, the CDR3 reads TGCAGCGTCGCCGCAGGGGCCGGGACTGAAGCTTTCTTT. The encoded protein is CSVAAGAGTEAFF. This rearrangement joins TRBV29-1 to TRBJ1-1; a possible D gene is TRBD1 (6 bases). The germline V and J ends were trimmed by 6 bases and 5 bases, with 16 bases remaining between them. The CDR3 contains 13 residues. The germline gives CDR1 SQVTM, CDR2 ANQGSEA.

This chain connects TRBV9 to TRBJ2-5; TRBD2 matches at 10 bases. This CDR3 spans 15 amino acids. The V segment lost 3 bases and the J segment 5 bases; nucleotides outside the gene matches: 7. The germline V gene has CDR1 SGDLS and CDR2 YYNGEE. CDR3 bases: TGTGCCAGCAGCGCCCCAGCGGGGGGGAGTGAGACCCAGTACTTC. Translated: CASSAPAGGSETQYF.

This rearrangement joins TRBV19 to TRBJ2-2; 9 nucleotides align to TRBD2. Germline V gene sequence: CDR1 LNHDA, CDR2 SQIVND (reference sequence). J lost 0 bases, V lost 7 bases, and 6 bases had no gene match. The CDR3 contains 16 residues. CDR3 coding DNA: TGTGCCAGTACAGCAGCGGGAGGCACGAACACCGGGGAGCTGTTTTTT. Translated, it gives CASTAAGGTNTGELFF.

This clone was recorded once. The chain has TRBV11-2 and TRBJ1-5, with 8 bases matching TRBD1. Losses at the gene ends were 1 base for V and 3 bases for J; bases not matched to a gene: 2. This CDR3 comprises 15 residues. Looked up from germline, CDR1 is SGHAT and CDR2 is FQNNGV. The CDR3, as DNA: TGTGCCAGCAGCTTAGGGACAGGGATCAATCAGCCCCAGCATTTT. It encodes CASSLGTGINQPQHF.

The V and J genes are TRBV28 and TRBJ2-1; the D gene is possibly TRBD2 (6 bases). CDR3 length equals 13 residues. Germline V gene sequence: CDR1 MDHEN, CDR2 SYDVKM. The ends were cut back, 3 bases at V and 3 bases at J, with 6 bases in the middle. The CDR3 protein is CASSLGGYNEQFF. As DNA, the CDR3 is TGTGCCAGCAGTTTGGGGGGCTACAATGAGCAGTTCTTC.

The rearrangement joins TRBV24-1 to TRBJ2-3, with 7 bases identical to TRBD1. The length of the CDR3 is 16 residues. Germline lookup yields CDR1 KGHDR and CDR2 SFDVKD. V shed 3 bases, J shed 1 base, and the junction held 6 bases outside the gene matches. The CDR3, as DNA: TGTGCCACCAGTGATGCCAGGGGGTTTGGCACAGATACGCAGTATTTT. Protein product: CATSDARGFGTDTQYF.

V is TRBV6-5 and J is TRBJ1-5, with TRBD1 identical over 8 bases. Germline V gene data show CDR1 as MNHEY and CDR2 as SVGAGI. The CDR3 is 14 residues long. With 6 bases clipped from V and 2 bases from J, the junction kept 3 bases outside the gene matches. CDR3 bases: TGTGCCAGCAGGCAGGGGGCCGGCAATCAGCCCCAGCATTTT. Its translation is CASRQGAGNQPQHF.

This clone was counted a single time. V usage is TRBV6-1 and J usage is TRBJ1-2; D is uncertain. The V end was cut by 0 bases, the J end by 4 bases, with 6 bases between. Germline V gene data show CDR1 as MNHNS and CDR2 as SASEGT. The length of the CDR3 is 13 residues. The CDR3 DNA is TGTGCCAGCAGTGAAGCGTCTTTCTATGGCTACACCTTC. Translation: CASSEASFYGYTF.

CDR3 residues: CASSTRTGSNYGYTF. CDR3 nucleotides: TGTGCCAGTAGTACCCGGACAGGGAGCAACTATGGCTACACCTTC. The chain links TRBV19 to TRBJ1-2; 8 bases agree with TRBD1. J was trimmed by 2 bases and V by 4 bases; bases with no gene match: 6. The CDR3 extends over 15 amino acids. Germline lookup yields CDR1 LNHDA and CDR2 SQIVND (reference sequence). The full variable domain, its missing parts supplied by reference TRBV19 and TRBJ1-2, is DGGITQSPKYLFRKEGQNVTLSCEQNLNHDAMYWYRQDPGQGLRLIYYSQIVNDFQKGDIAEGYSVSREKKESFPLTVTSAQKNPTAFYLCASSTRTGSNYGYTFGSGTRLTVV.

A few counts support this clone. CDR3 region: CASRRQGSDEAFF. The CDR3 nucleotides read TGTGCCAGCCGTCGGCAGGGAAGTGATGAAGCTTTCTTT. This chain links TRBV2 with TRBJ1-1, with TRBD1 as a possible D gene (5 bases). V was clipped by 8 bases and J by 7 bases, with 17 bases between them. Germline-derived CDR1 and CDR2 are SNHLY and FYNNEI. CDR3 length equals 13 residues.

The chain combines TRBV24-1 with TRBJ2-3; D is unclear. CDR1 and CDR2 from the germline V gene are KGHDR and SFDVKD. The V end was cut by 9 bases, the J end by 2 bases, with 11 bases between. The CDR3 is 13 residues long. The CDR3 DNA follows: TGTGCCACCGAGGCCTTAAACACAGATACGCAGTATTTT. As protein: CATEALNTDTQYF.

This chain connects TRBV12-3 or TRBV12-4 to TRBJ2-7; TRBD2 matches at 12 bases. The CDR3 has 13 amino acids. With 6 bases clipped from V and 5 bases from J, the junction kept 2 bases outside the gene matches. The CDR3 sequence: CASRSSGRDEQYF. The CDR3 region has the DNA TGTGCCAGCAGGTCTAGCGGGAGGGACGAGCAGTACTTC.

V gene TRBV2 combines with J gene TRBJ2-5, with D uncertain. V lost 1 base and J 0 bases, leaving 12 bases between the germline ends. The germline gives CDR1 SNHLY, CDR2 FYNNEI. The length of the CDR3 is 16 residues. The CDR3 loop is CASSEEGSLYQETQYF. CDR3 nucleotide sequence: TGTGCCAGCAGTGAAGAAGGGTCACTGTACCAAGAGACCCAGTACTTC.

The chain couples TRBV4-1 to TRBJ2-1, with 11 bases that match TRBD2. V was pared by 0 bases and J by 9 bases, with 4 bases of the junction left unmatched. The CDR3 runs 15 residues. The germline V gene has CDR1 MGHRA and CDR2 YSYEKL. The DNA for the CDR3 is TGCGCCAGCAGCCAAGATGGCCTAGCGGGGGGTGAGCAGTTCTTC. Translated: CASSQDGLAGGEQFF.

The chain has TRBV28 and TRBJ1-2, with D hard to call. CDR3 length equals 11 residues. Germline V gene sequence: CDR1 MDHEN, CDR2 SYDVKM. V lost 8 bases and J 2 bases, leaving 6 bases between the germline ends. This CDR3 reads CASAMNYGYTF. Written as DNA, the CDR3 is TGTGCCAGCGCGATGAACTATGGCTACACCTTC.

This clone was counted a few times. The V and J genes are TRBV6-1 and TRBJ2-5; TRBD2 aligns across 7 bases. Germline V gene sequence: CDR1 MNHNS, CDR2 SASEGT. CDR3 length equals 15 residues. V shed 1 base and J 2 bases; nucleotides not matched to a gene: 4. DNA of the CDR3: TGTGCCAGCAGTGAAGAGGGGCGGGGGCAAGAGACCCAGTACTTC. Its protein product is CASSEEGRGQETQYF.

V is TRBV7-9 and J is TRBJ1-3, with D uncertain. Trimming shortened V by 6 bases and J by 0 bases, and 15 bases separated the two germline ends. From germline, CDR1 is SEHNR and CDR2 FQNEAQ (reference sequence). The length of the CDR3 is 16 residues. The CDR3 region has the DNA TGTGCCAGCAGTCCTGGACCGATTAACTCTGGAAACACCATATATTTT. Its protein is CASSPGPINSGNTIYF. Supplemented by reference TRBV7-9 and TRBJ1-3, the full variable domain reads DTGVSQNPRHKITKRGQNVTFRCDPISEHNRLYWYRQTLGQGPEFLTYFQNEAQLEKSRLLSDRFSAERPKGSFSTLEIQRTEQGDSAMYLCASSPGPINSGNTIYFGEGSWLTVV.

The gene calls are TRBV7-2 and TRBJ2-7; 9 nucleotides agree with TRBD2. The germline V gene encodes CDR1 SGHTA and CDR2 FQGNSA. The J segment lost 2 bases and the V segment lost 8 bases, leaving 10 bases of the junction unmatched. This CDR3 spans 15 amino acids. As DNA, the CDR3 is TGTGCCAGCCGTCTGGTAGCGGGAGTGGCCTACGAGCAGTACTTC. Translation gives CASRLVAGVAYEQYF.

CDR3 bases: TGTGCCAGCAGTTCCCACTCTGGGGCCAACGTCCTGACTTTC. Protein sequence: CASSSHSGANVLTF. The genes are TRBV6-5 and TRBJ2-6; unclear D gene. Germline loops: CDR1 MNHEY, CDR2 SVGAGI. The V end was cut by 4 bases, the J end by 0 bases, with 4 bases between. This CDR3 is 14 amino acids long.

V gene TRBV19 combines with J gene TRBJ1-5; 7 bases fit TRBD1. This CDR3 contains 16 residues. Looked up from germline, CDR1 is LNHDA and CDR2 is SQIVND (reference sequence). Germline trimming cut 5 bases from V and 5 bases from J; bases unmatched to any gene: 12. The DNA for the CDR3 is TGTGCCAGTAGTTTGAGGGGTGGACAGGTGGATCAGCCCCAGCATTTT. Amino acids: CASSLRGGQVDQPQHF.

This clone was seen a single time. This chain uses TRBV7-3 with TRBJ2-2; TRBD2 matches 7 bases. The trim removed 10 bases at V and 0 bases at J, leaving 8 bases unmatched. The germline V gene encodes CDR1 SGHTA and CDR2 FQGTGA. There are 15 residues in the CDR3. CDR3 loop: CATRAGDANTGELFF. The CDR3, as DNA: TGTGCCACCAGGGCGGGAGATGCGAACACCGGGGAGCTGTTTTTT.

CDR3 nucleotide sequence: TGTGCCACTTCTCGTTACAATGAGCAGTTCTTC. Its protein is CATSRYNEQFF. This sequence joins TRBV28 and TRBJ2-1; D is unresolved. The CDR3 covers 11 residues. In germline, CDR1 is MDHEN, CDR2 SYDVKM. V lost 10 bases and J 4 bases, leaving 8 bases between the germline ends. Full variable domain (rest looked up from reference TRBV28 and TRBJ2-1): DVKVTQSSRYLVKRTGEKVFLECVQDMDHENMFWYRQDPGLGLRLIYFSYDVKMKEKGDIPEGYSVSREKKERFSLILESASTNQTSMYLCATSRYNEQFFGPGTRLTVL.

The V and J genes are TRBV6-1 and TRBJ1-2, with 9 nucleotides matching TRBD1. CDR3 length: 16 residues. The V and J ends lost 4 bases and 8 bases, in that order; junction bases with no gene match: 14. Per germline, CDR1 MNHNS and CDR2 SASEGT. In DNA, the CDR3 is TGTGCCAGCAGTGGGGGACCGGGACAGGGATTTAGGGGCTACACCTTC. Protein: CASSGGPGQGFRGYTF.

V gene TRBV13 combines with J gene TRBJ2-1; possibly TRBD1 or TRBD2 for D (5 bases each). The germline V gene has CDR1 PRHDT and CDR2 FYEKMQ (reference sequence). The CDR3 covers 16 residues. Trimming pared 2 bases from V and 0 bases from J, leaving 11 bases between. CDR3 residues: CASSLSRGVSYNEQFF. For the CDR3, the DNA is TGTGCCAGCAGCTTATCGAGAGGGGTCTCCTACAATGAGCAGTTCTTC. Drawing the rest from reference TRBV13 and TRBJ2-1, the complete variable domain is AAGVIQSPRHLIKEKRETATLKCYPIPRHDTVYWYQQGPGQDPQFLISFYEKMQSDKGSIPDRFSAQQFSDYHSELNMSSLELGDSALYFCASSLSRGVSYNEQFFGPGTRLTVL.

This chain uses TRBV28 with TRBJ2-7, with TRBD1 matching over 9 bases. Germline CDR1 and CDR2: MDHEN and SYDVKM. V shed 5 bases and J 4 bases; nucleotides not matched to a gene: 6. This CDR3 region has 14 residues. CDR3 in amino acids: CASSLSGTGYEQYF. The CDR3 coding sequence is TGTGCCAGCAGTCTCTCCGGGACAGGGTACGAGCAGTACTTC.